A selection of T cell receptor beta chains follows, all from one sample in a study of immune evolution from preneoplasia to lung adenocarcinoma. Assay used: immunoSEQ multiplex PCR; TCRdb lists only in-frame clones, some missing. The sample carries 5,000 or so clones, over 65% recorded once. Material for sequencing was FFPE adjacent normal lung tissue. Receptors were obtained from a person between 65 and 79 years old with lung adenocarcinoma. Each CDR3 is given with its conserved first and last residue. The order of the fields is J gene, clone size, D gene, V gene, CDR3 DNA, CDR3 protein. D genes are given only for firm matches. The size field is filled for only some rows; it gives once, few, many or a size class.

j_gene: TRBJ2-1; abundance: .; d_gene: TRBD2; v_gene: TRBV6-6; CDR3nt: TGTGCCAGCAGAATATATGGGACTAGCGCCGACAATGAGCAGTTCTTC; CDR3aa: CASRIYGTSADNEQFF
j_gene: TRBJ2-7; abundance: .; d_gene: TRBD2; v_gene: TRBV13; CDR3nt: TGTGCCAGCAGCTTAGGTCCTAGCGGGAGTTCCTACGAGCAGTACTTC; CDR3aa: CASSLGPSGSSYEQYF
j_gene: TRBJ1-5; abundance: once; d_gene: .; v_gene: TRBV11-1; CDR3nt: TGTGCCAGCAGCTCGTCAGGGCAGCCCCAGCATTTT; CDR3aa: CASSSSGQPQHF
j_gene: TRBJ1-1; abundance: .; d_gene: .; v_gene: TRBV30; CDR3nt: TGTGCCTGGAGCCGGGGGCCTTGGGGTGGGAACACTGAAGCTTTCTTT; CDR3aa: CAWSRGPWGGNTEAFF
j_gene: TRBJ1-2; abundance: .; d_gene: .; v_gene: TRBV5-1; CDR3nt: TGCGCCAGCAGCTTGGGCAGGGGTGATGGCTACACCTTC; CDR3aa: CASSLGRGDGYTF
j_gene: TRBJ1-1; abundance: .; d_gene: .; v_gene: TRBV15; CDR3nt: TGTGCCACCAGCAGAGTTGGGACTGAAGCTTTCTTT; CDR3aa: CATSRVGTEAFF
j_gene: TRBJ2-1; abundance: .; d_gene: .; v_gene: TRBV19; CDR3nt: TGTGCCACTAACAACTATGGGGCCGGGTCCTACAATGAGCAGTTCTTC; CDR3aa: CATNNYGAGSYNEQFF
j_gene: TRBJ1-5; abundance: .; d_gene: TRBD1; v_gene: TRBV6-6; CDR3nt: TGTGCCAGCAGTTACCTTGACAGGGTTCCCCAGCCCCAGCATTTT; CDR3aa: CASSYLDRVPQPQHF
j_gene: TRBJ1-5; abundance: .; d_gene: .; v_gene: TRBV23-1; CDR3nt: TGCGCCAGCCCTCGAGGGGTTAGCAATCAGCCCCAGCATTTT; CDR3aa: CASPRGVSNQPQHF
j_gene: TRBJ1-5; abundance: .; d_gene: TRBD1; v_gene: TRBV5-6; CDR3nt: TGTGCCAGCAGCTGGGGACAGGGGGTATATCAGCCCCAGCATTTT; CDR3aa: CASSWGQGVYQPQHF
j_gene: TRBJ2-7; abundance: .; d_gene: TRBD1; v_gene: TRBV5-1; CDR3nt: TGCGCCAGCAGCTCCGGACAGGGATGGGACGAGCAGTACTTC; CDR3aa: CASSSGQGWDEQYF
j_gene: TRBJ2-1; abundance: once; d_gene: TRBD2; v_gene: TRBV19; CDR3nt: TGTGCCAGTTCGGGAGGTCCTGAGCAGTTCTTC; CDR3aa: CASSGGPEQFF
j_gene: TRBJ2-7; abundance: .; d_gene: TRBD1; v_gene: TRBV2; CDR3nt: TGTGCCAGCAGTGAACAGGGACAGGGGTTAAACGAGCAGTACTTC; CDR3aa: CASSEQGQGLNEQYF
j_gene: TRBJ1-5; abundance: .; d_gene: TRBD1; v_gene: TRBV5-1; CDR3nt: TGCGCCAGCAGCCTGGGAGGGACAGAGAGTCAGCCCCAGCATTTT; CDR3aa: CASSLGGTESQPQHF
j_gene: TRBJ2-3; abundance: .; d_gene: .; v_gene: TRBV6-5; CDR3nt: TGTGCCAGCAGGAAAAGCTTCCAATTCACAGATACGCAGTATTTT; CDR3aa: CASRKSFQFTDTQYF
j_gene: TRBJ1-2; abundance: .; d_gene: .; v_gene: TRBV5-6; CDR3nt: TGTGCCAGCAGCTTATCTCCCGGGAACGGCTACACCTTC; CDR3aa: CASSLSPGNGYTF
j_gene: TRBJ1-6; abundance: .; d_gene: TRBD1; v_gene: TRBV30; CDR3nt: TGTGCCTGGAGTATCTTACAGGGGGCAGGGAATTCACCCCTCCACTTT; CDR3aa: CAWSILQGAGNSPLHF
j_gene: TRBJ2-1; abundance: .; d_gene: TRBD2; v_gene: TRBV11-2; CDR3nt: TGTGCCAGCAGCCGGCAACTAGCGGGAAGGAATGAGCAGTTCTTC; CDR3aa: CASSRQLAGRNEQFF
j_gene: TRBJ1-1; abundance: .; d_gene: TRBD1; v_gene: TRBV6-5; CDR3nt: TGTGCCAGCAGCGCCTCTAGGACAGGCGTGTTCTTT; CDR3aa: CASSASRTGVFF
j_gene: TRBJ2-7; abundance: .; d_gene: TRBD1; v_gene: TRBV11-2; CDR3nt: TGTGCCAGCAGTTCGGTTCGGGACAGGGGGCCCTACGAGCAGTACTTC; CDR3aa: CASSSVRDRGPYEQYF
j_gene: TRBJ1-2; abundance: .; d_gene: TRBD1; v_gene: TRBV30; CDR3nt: TGTGCCTGGACCCGGGACAGCGCGTGGGGTTTTTATCGCTACACCTTC; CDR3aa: CAWTRDSAWGFYRYTF
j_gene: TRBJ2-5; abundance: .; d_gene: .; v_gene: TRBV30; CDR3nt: TGTGCCTGGAGTGTAGGGCGGCAAGAGACCCAGTACTTC; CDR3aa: CAWSVGRQETQYF
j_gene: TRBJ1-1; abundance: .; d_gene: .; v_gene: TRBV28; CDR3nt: TGTGCCAGCAGTTTACGGGGGGTTGAAGCTTTCTTT; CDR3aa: CASSLRGVEAFF
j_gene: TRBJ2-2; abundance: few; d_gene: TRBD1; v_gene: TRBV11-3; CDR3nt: TGTGCCAGCAGCTTAGGGACAGGGAGCACCGGGGAGCTGTTTTTT; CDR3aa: CASSLGTGSTGELFF
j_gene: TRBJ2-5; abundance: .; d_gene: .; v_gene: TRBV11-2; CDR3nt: TGTGCCAGCAGCTTAGGGACCGGCCCGGAGACCCAGTACTTC; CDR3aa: CASSLGTGPETQYF
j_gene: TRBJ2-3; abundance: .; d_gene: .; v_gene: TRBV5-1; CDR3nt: TGCGCCAGCAGCTTGACAGAGAGGGGGACAGATACGCAGTATTTT; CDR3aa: CASSLTERGTDTQYF
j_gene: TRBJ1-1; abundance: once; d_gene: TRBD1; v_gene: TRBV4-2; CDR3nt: TGTGCCAGCAGCCAAGATCCTCAGGGGGCCCTGAACACTGAAGCTTTCTTT; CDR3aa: CASSQDPQGALNTEAFF
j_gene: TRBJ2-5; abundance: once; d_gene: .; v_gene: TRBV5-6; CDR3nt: TGTGCCAGCAGCCGGGACGCAGAAGAGACCCAGTACTTC; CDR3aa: CASSRDAEETQYF
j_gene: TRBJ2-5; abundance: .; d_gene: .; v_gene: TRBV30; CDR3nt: TGTGCCTGGAACAACGGTGTCCAAGAGACCCAGTACTTC; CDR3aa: CAWNNGVQETQYF
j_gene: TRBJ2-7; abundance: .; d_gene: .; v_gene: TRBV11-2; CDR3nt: TGTGCCAGCAGCTCAGGGGGGGGCTCCTACGAGCAGTACTTC; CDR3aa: CASSSGGGSYEQYF
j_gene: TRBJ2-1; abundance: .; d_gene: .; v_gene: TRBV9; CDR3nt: TGTGCCAGCAGTACGTGGCAGGGGAACGATGAGCAGTTCTTC; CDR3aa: CASSTWQGNDEQFF
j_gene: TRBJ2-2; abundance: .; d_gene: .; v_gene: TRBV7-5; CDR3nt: TGTGCCAGAAGCTACCCCCCCTCGAACACCGGGGAGCTGTTTTTT; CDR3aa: CARSYPPSNTGELFF
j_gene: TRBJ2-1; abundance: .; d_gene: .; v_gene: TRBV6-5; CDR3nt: TGTGCCAGCAGTTACCGCTTAAACAATGAGCAGTTCTTC; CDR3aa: CASSYRLNNEQFF
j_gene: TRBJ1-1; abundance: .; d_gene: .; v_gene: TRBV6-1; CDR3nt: TGTGCCAGCAGTGACGCGGCGAGGGGAGCTTTCTTT; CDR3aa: CASSDAARGAFF
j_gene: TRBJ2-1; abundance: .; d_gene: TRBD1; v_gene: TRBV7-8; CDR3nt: TGTGCCAGCAGCTTAATGATGGGAGCCGTGACAGGGGCTGGTGAGCAGTTCTTC; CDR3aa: CASSLMMGAVTGAGEQFF
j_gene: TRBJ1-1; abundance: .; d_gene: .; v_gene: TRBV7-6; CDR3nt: TGTGCCAGCAGCTTCGCAGGGGCGGGGAGGACTGAAGCTTTCTTT; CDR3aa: CASSFAGAGRTEAFF
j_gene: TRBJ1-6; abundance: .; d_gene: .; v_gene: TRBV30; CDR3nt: TGTGCCTGGAGGGGGGTGTGGGGAGCTGGGAATTCACCCCTCCACTTT; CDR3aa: CAWRGVWGAGNSPLHF
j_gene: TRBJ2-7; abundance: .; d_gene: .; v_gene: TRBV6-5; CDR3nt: TGTGCCAGCAGTTACGGCGCAGACTACGAGCAGTACTTC; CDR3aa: CASSYGADYEQYF
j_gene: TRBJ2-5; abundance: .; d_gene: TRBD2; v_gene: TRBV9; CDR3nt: TGTGCCAGCAGCGTAGATTGGCTAGCGGAAGAGACCCAGTACTTC; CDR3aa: CASSVDWLAEETQYF
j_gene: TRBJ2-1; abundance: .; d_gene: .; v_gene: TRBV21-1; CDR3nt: TGTGCCAGCACTAAAAGTGTCTCCCCGCCAGGGAGCTCCTACAATAAGCAGTTCTTC; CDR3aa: CASTKSVSPPGSSYNKQFF
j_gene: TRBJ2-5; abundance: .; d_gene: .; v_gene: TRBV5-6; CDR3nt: TGTGCCAGCAGCTCAAATCGCGGCGGCAAGAGGGAGACCCAGTACTTC; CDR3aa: CASSSNRGGKRETQYF
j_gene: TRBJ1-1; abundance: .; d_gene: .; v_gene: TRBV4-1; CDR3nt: TGCGCCAGCAGCCATCCCGGGACGGGGAACACTGAAGCTTTCTTT; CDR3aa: CASSHPGTGNTEAFF
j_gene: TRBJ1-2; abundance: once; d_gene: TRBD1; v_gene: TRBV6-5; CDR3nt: TGTGCCAGCAGTGAAGGGACAGGGTACTATGGCTACACCTTC; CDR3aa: CASSEGTGYYGYTF
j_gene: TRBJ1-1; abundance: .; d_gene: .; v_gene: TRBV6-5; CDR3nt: TGTGCCAGCAAGTTAAGGGGGTTGGGCACTGAAGCTTTCTTT; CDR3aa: CASKLRGLGTEAFF
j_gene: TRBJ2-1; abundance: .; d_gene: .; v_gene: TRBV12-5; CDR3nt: TGTGCTAGTGGTTTGGCAATTTCTAGTGAGCAGTTCTTC; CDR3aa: CASGLAISSEQFF
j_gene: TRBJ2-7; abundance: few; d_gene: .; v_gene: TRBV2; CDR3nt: TGTGCCAGCAGAGGGGTGATGACAGGAACGTCCGAGCAGTACTTC; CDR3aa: CASRGVMTGTSEQYF
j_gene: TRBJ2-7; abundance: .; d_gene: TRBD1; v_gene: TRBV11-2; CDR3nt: TGTGCCAGCAGCTTAGTCGGGACAGGGATCGAGCAGTACTTC; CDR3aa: CASSLVGTGIEQYF
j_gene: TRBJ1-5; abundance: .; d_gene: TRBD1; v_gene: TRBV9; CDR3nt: TGTGCCAGCAGCATAGTAAGACAGGGGCATCAGCCCCAGCATTTT; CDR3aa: CASSIVRQGHQPQHF
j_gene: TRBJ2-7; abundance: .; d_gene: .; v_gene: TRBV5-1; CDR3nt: TGCGCCAGCAGTCCTGACCTTTACGAGCAGTACTTC; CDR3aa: CASSPDLYEQYF
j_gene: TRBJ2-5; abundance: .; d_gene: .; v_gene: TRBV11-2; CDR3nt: TGTGCCAGCAGCCGACCAGGGGGGAGCCAAGAGACTCAGTACTTC; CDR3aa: CASSRPGGSQETQYF
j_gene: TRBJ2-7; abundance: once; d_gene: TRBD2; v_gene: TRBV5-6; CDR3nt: TGTGCCAGCAGCCCTAGAGGACTAGCGGGAGTTAGAGAGCAGTACTTC; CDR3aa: CASSPRGLAGVREQYF
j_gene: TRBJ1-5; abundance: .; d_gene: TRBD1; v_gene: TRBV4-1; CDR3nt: TGCGCCAGCGGACAGGGGAAGGGCAATCAGCCCCAGCATTTT; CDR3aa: CASGQGKGNQPQHF
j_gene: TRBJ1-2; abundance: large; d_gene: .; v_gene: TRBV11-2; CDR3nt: TGTGCCAGCAGCTTAGATATCTCATACTATGGCTACACCTTC; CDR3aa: CASSLDISYYGYTF